This TCR beta chain is from a study of T cells expressing NK-cell markers. Template switching by 5'RACE with UMIs generated the TCR beta cDNA. TCRdb reanalyzed the 5' RACE reads and collapses them to one entry per CDR3 protein, without DNA. Its table lists under 600,000 distinct CDR3 sequences. From germline, CDR1 is MNHNY and CDR2 SVGAGI (reference sequence). This CDR3 is 12 amino acids long. The genes are TRBV6-6 and TRBJ2-5; the TCRdb call, TRBD1, lacks DNA for checking. Sequencing was carried out using blood T cells: a sorted CD56 or NKG2C T cell subset, CD4+ or CD8+ T cells, or bulk PBMC T cells (not recorded which). This clonotype was obtained from a woman aged 45-60 years in good health. CDR3 sequence: CASGETGETQYF.